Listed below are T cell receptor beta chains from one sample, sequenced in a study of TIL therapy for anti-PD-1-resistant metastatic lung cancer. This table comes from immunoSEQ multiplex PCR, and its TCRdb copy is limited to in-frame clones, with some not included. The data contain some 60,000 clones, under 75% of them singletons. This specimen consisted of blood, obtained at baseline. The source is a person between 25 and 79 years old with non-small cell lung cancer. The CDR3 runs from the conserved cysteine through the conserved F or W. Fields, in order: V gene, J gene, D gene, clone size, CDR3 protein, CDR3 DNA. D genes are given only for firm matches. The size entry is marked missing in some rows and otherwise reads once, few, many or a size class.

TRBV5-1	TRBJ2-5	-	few	CASSFQGYQETQYF	TGCGCCAGCAGCTTCCAGGGATATCAAGAGACCCAGTACTTC
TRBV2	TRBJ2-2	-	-	CASSESGHGNTGELFF	TGTGCCAGCAGTGAATCTGGGCATGGAAACACCGGGGAGCTGTTTTTT
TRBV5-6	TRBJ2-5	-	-	CASSFRESETQYF	TGTGCCAGCAGCTTCAGGGAGTCAGAGACCCAGTACTTC
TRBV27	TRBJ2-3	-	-	CASKQDPRRGTATDTQYF	TGTGCCAGCAAACAGGACCCTAGAAGGGGGACTGCTACAGATACGCAGTATTTT
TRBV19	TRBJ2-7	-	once	CASSIFPGYYEQYF	TGTGCCAGTAGTATATTCCCAGGTTACTACGAGCAGTACTTC
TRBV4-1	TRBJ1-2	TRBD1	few	CASSSTGGHYGYTF	TGCGCCAGCAGCTCCACAGGGGGCCACTATGGCTACACCTTC
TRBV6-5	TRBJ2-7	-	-	CASSYGIGGGLYEQYF	TGTGCCAGCAGTTACGGAATAGGGGGAGGGCTCTACGAGCAGTACTTC
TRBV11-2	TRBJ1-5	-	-	CASSFDQGNQPQHF	TGTGCCAGCAGCTTCGACCAGGGAAATCAGCCCCAGCATTTT
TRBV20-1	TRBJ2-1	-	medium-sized	CSAREVNEQFF	TGCAGTGCTAGAGAGGTGAATGAGCAGTTCTTC
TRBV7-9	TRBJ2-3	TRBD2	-	CASTTGKLAGAASTDTQYF	TGTGCCAGCACCACAGGGAAACTAGCGGGGGCTGCTAGCACAGATACGCAGTATTTT
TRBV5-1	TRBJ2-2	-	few	CASSLLATNTGELFF	TGCGCCAGCAGCCTTCTAGCGACGAACACCGGGGAGCTGTTTTTT
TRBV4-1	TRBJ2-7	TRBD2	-	CASSQGLAGDYEQYF	TGCGCCAGCAGCCAAGGACTAGCGGGGGACTACGAGCAGTACTTC
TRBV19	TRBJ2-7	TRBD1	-	CASSIDGTDLGYEQYF	TGTGCCAGTAGTATAGATGGGACAGACCTAGGTTACGAGCAGTACTTC
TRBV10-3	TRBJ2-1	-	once	CAISEGRDLISYNEQFF	TGTGCCATCAGTGAGGGACGGGACCTGATCTCCTACAATGAGCAGTTCTTC